This passage covers 10 T cell receptor beta chains from one sample sequenced in a study of CD8+CD57+ T cells in acquired aplastic anemia. The template for TCR beta VDJ and CDR3 sequence profiling was genomic DNA. TCRdb re-derived calls from the reads in MiXCR, one entry per CDR3 protein. Here the sample spans 250,000 to 300,000 distinct CDR3 sequences, roughly 61% being singletons. Selection for sequencing was limited to patients who had shown CD8+CD57+ cell expansion by flow cytometry. The sequenced material came from sorted CD4+, CD8+, or CD8+CD57+ T cells (not recorded which) from PBMCs. The source is a human donor with aplastic anemia.

There are a few counts of this clonotype. This rearrangement joins TRBV7-9 to TRBJ2-5; D may be TRBD1 or TRBD2 (5 bases each). Trimming shortened V by 4 bases and J by 5 bases, and 20 bases separated the two germline ends. This CDR3 spans 16 amino acids. CDR1 is SEHNR and CDR2 is FQNEAQ in the germline V gene (reference sequence). CDR3 amino acids: CASSSNRDRAPETQYF. CDR3 sequence (DNA): TGTGCCAGCAGCTCCAACCGGGACCGGGCCCCGGAGACCCAGTACTTC.

This chain joins TRBV18 and TRBJ1-1; D unresolved. This CDR3 spans 16 amino acids. Germline V lookup: CDR1 KGHSH, CDR2 LQKENI. Trimming took 1 base from V and 6 from J, leaving 18 bases between them. For the CDR3, the DNA is TGTGCCAGCTCACCACGTAGGGCGCGGGCAGGCCCTGAAGCTTTCTTT. This encodes CASSPRRARAGPEAFF.

In this sample, this clonotype turned up once. The chain couples TRBV6-1 to TRBJ2-3; the match to TRBD2 covers 7 bases. The CDR3 covers 16 residues. The germline V gene has CDR1 MNHNS and CDR2 SASEGT. Losses at the gene ends were 5 bases for V and 1 base for J; bases not matched to a gene: 9. The DNA for the CDR3 is TGTGCCAGCAGTATTCTAGCGGAAGCCCGCACAGATACGCAGTATTTT. This encodes CASSILAEARTDTQYF.

The rearrangement uses TRBV20-1 and TRBJ2-7; 16 nucleotides agree with TRBD2. The V and J ends lost 4 bases and 8 bases, in that order; junction bases with no gene match: 11. The V gene's germline CDR1 is DFQATT and CDR2 SNEGSKA (reference sequence). The CDR3 has 16 residues. The CDR3 loop reads CSAIQGGLAGGRQQYF. The CDR3 DNA is TGCAGTGCTATCCAGGGGGGACTAGCGGGAGGGCGGCAGCAGTACTTC.

As for this clonotype: The limits of the CDR3 on the DNA are not certain, so only TCRdb's listed CDR3 is given. J is TRBJ2-7 and V is TRBV7-6; the listed D gene, TRBD1, was not tested against the DNA. The CDR3 region is 18 residues in length, termini included. Per germline, CDR1 SGHVS and CDR2 FNYEAQ. CDR3 protein: CASSFYICSATPLYEQYF.

V usage is TRBV29-1 and J usage is TRBJ2-7; 8 nucleotides align to TRBD2. The CDR3 contains 13 residues. Germline lookup yields CDR1 SQVTM and CDR2 ANQGSEA. J lost 4 bases, V lost 7 bases, and 9 bases had no gene match. CDR3 amino acids: CSAGGTSLYEQYF. CDR3 DNA sequence: TGCAGCGCCGGGGGGACTAGTCTTTACGAGCAGTACTTC.

This clonotype has a count of ten or more. The V call is TRBV6-1, the J call TRBJ1-2; 8 bases map to TRBD1. CDR1 is MNHNS and CDR2 is SASEGT in the germline V gene. CDR3 length: 13 residues. V shed 8 bases, J shed 2 bases, and the junction held 4 bases outside the gene matches. The CDR3 DNA reads as TGTGCCAGCGGAGACAGGGGCAACTATGGCTACACCTTC. The encoded protein is CASGDRGNYGYTF.

This clonotype was seen many times. The chain has TRBV20-1 and TRBJ2-3; 12 bases fit TRBD2. Germline V lookup: CDR1 DFQATT, CDR2 SNEGSKA (reference sequence). With V trimmed by 5 bases and J by 4 bases, 4 bases remained unmatched. CDR3 size: 14 residues. The CDR3 here is CSAETSGRSDTQYF. DNA for the CDR3: TGCAGTGCTGAAACTAGCGGGAGGTCAGATACGCAGTATTTT.

The rearrangement joins TRBV29-1 to TRBJ2-7, with TRBD1 as a possible D gene (6 bases). V gave up 4 bases and J gave up 7 bases, with 14 bases separating them. Per the germline V gene, CDR1 is SQVTM and CDR2 is ANQGSEA. There are 12 residues in the CDR3. CDR3 bases: TGCAGCGTTGCACAGGGCCAGCGGGAGCAGTACTTC. Translation: CSVAQGQREQYF.

The chain employs TRBV10-1 and TRBJ2-5; 7 bases agree with TRBD1. J gave up 2 bases and V 6 bases, and 15 bases lay outside the gene matches. Looked up from germline, CDR1 is WNHNN and CDR2 is SYGVQD (reference sequence). This CDR3 spans 17 amino acids. The CDR3 sequence is CASSSYPRQGRQETQYF. The CDR3 DNA reads TGCGCCAGCAGCAGCTACCCTAGACAGGGACGGCAAGAGACCCAGTACTTC.